This T cell receptor beta chain was captured in a study of radiation and T cells in renal cell carcinoma. Regarding the study as a whole: Top tumor clonotypes rose in blood 2 weeks post-radiation, then contracted. Without pretreatment biopsies, baseline tumor clonotype presence was undetermined.

Indicated time point: blood 4 weeks post-SBRT, at nephrectomy. Treatment defined: 15 Gy SBRT to primary tumor, nephrectomy 4 weeks later. Radiation-treated patients gave blood at baseline, week 2 and week 4. Germline loops: CDR1 SGHNT, CDR2 YENEEA. This CDR3 region has 15 residues. The junction had 8 bases not matched to a gene; V was cut back by 5 bases and J by 4 bases. Sequencing was performed with immunoSEQ multiplex PCR; in TCRdb, only in-frame clones are kept and a portion is missing. Among approximately 150,000 clones listed, 65% to 90% were seen once. As concerns this clone: No antigen is known for it.

The clonotype originates from a woman aged 50 to 60 with renal cell carcinoma. Here the sequenced sample was blood, taken from a patient whose treatment included radiotherapy and nephrectomy. The chain is built from TRBV11-3 and TRBJ2-5, with 9 positions matching TRBD2. The CDR3 protein is CASSPRLADVETQYF. The CDR3 bases are TGTGCCAGCAGCCCCAGACTAGCGGACGTAGAGACCCAGTACTTC. The full variable domain, in which reference TRBV11-3 and TRBJ2-5 provide the parts outside the CDR3, is EAGVVQSPRYKIIEKKQPVAFWCNPISGHNTLYWYLQNLGQGPELLIRYENEEAVDDSQLPKDRFSAERLKGVDSTLKIQPAELGDSAVYLCASSPRLADVETQYFGPGTRLLVL.